These 22 T cell receptor beta chains were all obtained from the same sample, sequenced in a study of blood T cells in healthy people across ages (dated by TCRdb to the mid-2010s). Receptors were amplified or captured by 5' RACE. The sequencing machine was an Illumina HiSeq 2500. A second PCR of 7 to 11 cycles was performed with a sample-barcoded 5' primer and a J-beta primer mix. TCRdb cleaned the public reads at Q25 with fastp, built clones with MiXCR and kept in-frame beta chains. Rows with one shared CDR3 protein collapse into an entry with the most common genes and DNA. The sample has over 1,200,000 distinct CDR3 sequences on record, 45% to 70% of them singletons. The ten most abundant clones make up 5% to 7% of the sample. Sample: blood. These TCRs come from a man aged 18 to 29 in good health.

The genes are TRBV11-2 and TRBJ2-3; 8 bases match TRBD1. With 8 bases clipped from V and 5 bases from J, the junction kept 3 bases outside the gene matches. CDR3 size: 12 residues. In germline, CDR1 is SGHAT, CDR2 FQNNGV. In nucleotides, the CDR3 is TGTGCCAGCCGACAGGGGTTAGATACGCAGTATTTT. Translated: CASRQGLDTQYF.

The chain has TRBV7-2 and TRBJ2-1, with D perhaps given as TRBD1 or TRBD2 (5 bases each). V lost 4 bases and J 12 bases, leaving 22 bases between the germline ends. The germline gives CDR1 SGHTA, CDR2 FQGNSA. The CDR3 is 15 amino acids. CDR3 in amino acids: CASSSPGPGSLVQFF. The CDR3 DNA reads TGTGCCAGCAGCTCTCCGGGACCTGGTTCTCTCGTGCAGTTCTTC.

This clonotype was detected only a few times. The V gene is TRBV10-3, the J gene TRBJ2-5, with D tentatively TRBD1 (6 bases). The CDR3 contains 15 residues. V dropped 10 bases and J dropped 3 bases, with 21 bases sitting between them. The germline gives CDR1 ENHRY, CDR2 SYGVKD. The CDR3 sequence is CASTGFQGGEETQYF. In DNA, the CDR3 is TGTGCCAGCACAGGTTTCCAAGGGGGAGAAGAGACCCAGTACTTC.

DNA for the CDR3: TGCGCCAGCAGCCCAACTGCCGGGACACTGGCCTACGAGCAGTACTTC. Its protein is CASSPTAGTLAYEQYF. V usage is TRBV4-1 and J usage is TRBJ2-7; the D gene is possibly TRBD1 (6 bases). From germline, CDR1 is MGHRA and CDR2 YSYEKL. The CDR3 is made up of 16 amino acids. Trimming took 4 bases from V and 2 from J, leaving 18 bases between them.

V gene TRBV14 combines with J gene TRBJ2-7; the D gene is possibly TRBD2 (5 bases). The ends were cut back, 3 bases at V and 2 bases at J, with 8 bases in the middle. Germline V gene sequence: CDR1 SGHDN, CDR2 FVKESK. The CDR3 is made up of 13 amino acids. As DNA, the CDR3 is TGTGCCAGCAGCCATGCACTAGCCTACGAGCAGTACTTC. This translates into CASSHALAYEQYF.

The rearrangement joins TRBV12-3 or TRBV12-4 to TRBJ2-7; D possibly matches TRBD1 or TRBD2 (6 bases each). This CDR3 has 16 amino acids. V lost 1 base to trimming and J lost 0 bases, with 13 bases between them. DNA for the CDR3: TGTGCCAGCAGTTTAGGGCTAGGGGGGTTCTCCTACGAGCAGTACTTC. It specifies CASSLGLGGFSYEQYF.

This chain connects TRBV7-2 to TRBJ2-5; D unresolved. The germline CDR1 and CDR2 sequences are SGHTA and FQGNSA. V was shortened by 2 bases and J by 7 bases, with 11 bases between the two germline ends. The CDR3 has 13 residues. CDR3 nucleotides: TGTGCCAGCAGCTTATTAAGGGCTGGGACCCAGTACTTC. Its protein product is CASSLLRAGTQYF.

The CDR3 loop is CASSLSVWRGTYEQYF. The CDR3 DNA reads TGTGCCAGCAGTTTATCGGTCTGGCGGGGAACCTACGAGCAGTACTTC. The chain links TRBV27 to TRBJ2-7, with D possibly matching TRBD2 (6 bases). Germline V lookup: CDR1 MNHEY, CDR2 SMNVEV (reference sequence). The germline V and J ends were trimmed by 0 bases and 2 bases, with 14 bases remaining between them. This CDR3 has 16 amino acids.

The chain is built from TRBV7-9 and TRBJ2-2, with a tentative D call TRBD1 (6 bases). The CDR3 contains 16 residues. Germline CDR1 SEHNR, CDR2 FQNEAQ (reference sequence). V was shortened by 7 bases and J by 0 bases, with 15 bases between the two germline ends. Here the CDR3 DNA reads TGTGCCAGCACTCGAGCAGGGGCTTCGAACACCGGGGAGCTGTTTTTT. Translated, it gives CASTRAGASNTGELFF.

The gene calls are TRBV20-1 and TRBJ1-2, with 8 bases that match TRBD1. The germline V gene has CDR1 DFQATT and CDR2 SNEGSKA (reference sequence). The trim removed 5 bases at V and 5 bases at J, leaving 13 bases unmatched. This CDR3 contains 15 residues. DNA of the CDR3: TGCAGTGCTCCCAAGACAGGGGCCGCGACTTATGGCTACACCTTC. Amino acids: CSAPKTGAATYGYTF.

Of note for this clonotype: Compared with germline, one end of the junction differs, possibly owing to a read error. The chain links TRBV12-3 or TRBV12-4 to TRBJ1-2; 9 bases agree with TRBD1. The CDR3 totals 13 residues. CDR3 region: CASSLGQGVGCTF. The DNA for the CDR3 is TGTGCCAGCAGTTTAGGACAGGGGGTTGGCTGCACCTTC.

This clonotype was counted a single time. V is TRBV12-3 or TRBV12-4 and J is TRBJ2-7, with D unclear. This CDR3 region has 13 residues. With 5 bases removed from V and 5 bases from J, the gap between germline ends came to 13 bases. The DNA for the CDR3 is TGTGCCAGCAGTCAAATTCTAAAGGACGAGCAGTACTTC. Translation: CASSQILKDEQYF.

This clonotype was seen a handful of times. This chain uses TRBV12-3 or TRBV12-4 with TRBJ2-1; a possible D gene is TRBD1 (6 bases). V lost 0 bases, J lost 3 bases, and 9 bases lay in between. The CDR3 consists of 15 residues. DNA of the CDR3: TGTGCCAGCAGTTTAGCGGGACATTACTACAATGAGCAGTTCTTC. Its protein is CASSLAGHYYNEQFF.

The rearrangement joins TRBV29-1 to TRBJ2-3; D possibly corresponds to TRBD2 (5 bases). The CDR3 is 16 amino acids. Germline lookup yields CDR1 SQVTM and CDR2 ANQGSEA. V was clipped by 4 bases and J by 0 bases, with 17 bases between them. The CDR3 loop is CSVVRGPRPSTDTQYF. The DNA for the CDR3 is TGCAGCGTTGTTCGGGGTCCTCGCCCTAGCACAGATACGCAGTATTTT.

The chain is built from TRBV20-1 and TRBJ2-5; 7 positions agree with TRBD2. The DNA matches TRBJ2-1 better at its end, which makes the J call doubtful. Germline V gene sequence: CDR1 DFQATT, CDR2 SNEGSKA (reference sequence). CDR3 size: 15 residues. DNA of the CDR3: TGCAGTGCTGGTAAACCAGCGGGGACTCAAGAGACCCAGTTCTTC. This encodes CSAGKPAGTQETQFF.

The chain is built from TRBV20-1 and TRBJ2-4, with 9 bases matching TRBD2. The J call may be wrong; the DNA end is better matched by TRBJ2-7. The CDR3 sequence is 16 residues long. The germline V gene encodes CDR1 DFQATT and CDR2 SNEGSKA (reference sequence). For the CDR3, the DNA is TGCAGTGCTAGATCGCCTACTAGCGGGCGTGCCTACGAGCAGTACTTC. Translating gives CSARSPTSGRAYEQYF.

This chain links TRBV6-5 with TRBJ2-1; 8 nucleotides match TRBD2. Unmatched junction bases numbered 4, after V lost 3 bases and J lost 0 bases. In germline, CDR1 is MNHEY, CDR2 SVGAGI. This CDR3 has 16 amino acids. The CDR3 spells CASSYISGVSYNEQFF. CDR3 coding DNA: TGTGCCAGCAGTTATATTAGCGGGGTCTCCTACAATGAGCAGTTCTTC.

This clonotype was seen a few times. J is TRBJ1-5 and V is TRBV7-6, with unresolved D. The length of the CDR3 is 14 residues. V was clipped by 5 bases and J by 2 bases, with 10 bases between them. The germline gives CDR1 SGHVS, CDR2 FNYEAQ. In DNA form, the CDR3 reads TGTGCCAGCAGCGATGAGAGGGGCAATCAGCCCCAGCATTTT. Encoded protein: CASSDERGNQPQHF. Looking up the rest from reference TRBV7-6 and TRBJ1-5 gives the full variable domain: GAGVSQSPRYKVTKRGQDVALRCDPISGHVSLYWYRQALGQGPEFLTYFNYEAQQDKSGLPNDRFSAERPEGSISTLTIQRTEQRDSAMYRCASSDERGNQPQHFGDGTRLSIL.

This chain uses TRBV27 with TRBJ1-4; the D is unclear. This CDR3 has 15 residues. Per germline, CDR1 MNHEY and CDR2 SMNVEV (reference sequence). V was pared by 5 bases and J by 2 bases, with 12 bases between. CDR3 sequence: CASSTLGGTNEKLFF. As DNA, the CDR3 is TGTGCCAGCAGTACCCTCGGCGGTACTAATGAAAAACTGTTTTTT.

This chain connects TRBV10-3 to TRBJ1-1, with 9 bases fitting TRBD1. The V gene's germline CDR1 is ENHRY and CDR2 SYGVKD. The CDR3 loop spans 14 amino acids. V dropped 11 bases and J dropped 4; count of bases not matched to a gene: 11. The CDR3 protein is CAVTSGTGITEAFF. DNA of the CDR3: TGTGCCGTCACCTCCGGGACAGGGATCACTGAAGCTTTCTTT.

This clonotype was picked up many times. The chain couples TRBV20-1 to TRBJ2-1; perhaps TRBD2 as D (5 bases). CDR3 length equals 14 residues. Germline CDR1 is DFQATT and CDR2 is SNEGSKA (reference sequence). CDR3 region: CSASGRSSYNEQFF. For the CDR3, the DNA is TGCAGCGCCAGCGGACGATCCTCCTACAATGAGCAGTTCTTC.

The chain recombines TRBV7-9 with TRBJ1-6; D uncertain. In germline, CDR1 is SEHNR, CDR2 FQNEAQ (reference sequence). CDR3 length: 15 amino acids. V was pared by 6 bases and J by 1 base, with 10 bases between. Here the CDR3 reads CASRPVPSYNSPLHF. In DNA, the CDR3 is TGTGCCAGCAGACCAGTCCCATCCTATAATTCACCCCTCCACTTT.